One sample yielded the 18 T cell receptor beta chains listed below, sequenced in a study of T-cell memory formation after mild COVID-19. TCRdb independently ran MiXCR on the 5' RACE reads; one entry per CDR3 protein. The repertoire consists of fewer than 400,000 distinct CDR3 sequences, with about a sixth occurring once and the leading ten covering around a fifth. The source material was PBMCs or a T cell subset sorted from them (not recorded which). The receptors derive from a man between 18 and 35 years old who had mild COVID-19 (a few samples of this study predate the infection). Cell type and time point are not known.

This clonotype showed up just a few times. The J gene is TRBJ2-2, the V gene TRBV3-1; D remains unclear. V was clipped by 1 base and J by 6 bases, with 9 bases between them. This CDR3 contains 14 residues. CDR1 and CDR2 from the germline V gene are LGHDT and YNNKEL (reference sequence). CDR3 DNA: TGTGCCAGCAGCCAAGCAGCTACCGCCGGGGAGCTGTTTTTT. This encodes CASSQAATAGELFF.

The CDR3 DNA reads TGTGCCAGCAGTTTGGCAGTGTATGGCTACACCTTC. Its protein is CASSLAVYGYTF. J is TRBJ1-2 and V is TRBV12-3 or TRBV12-4; D is unclear. This CDR3 spans 12 amino acids. The V gene lost 3 bases and the J gene lost 5 bases, with 7 bases spanning the gap.

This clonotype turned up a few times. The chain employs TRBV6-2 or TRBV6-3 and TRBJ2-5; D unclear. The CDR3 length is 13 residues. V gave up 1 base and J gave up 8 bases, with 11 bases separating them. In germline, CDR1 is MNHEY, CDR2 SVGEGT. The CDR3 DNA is TGTGCCAGCAGTTACTGGACCGATCATACCCAGTACTTC. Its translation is CASSYWTDHTQYF.

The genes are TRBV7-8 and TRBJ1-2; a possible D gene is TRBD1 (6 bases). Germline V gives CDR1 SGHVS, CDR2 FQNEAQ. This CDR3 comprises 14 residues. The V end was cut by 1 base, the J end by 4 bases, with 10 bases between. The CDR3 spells CASSLEGDLYGYTF. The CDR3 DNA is TGTGCCAGCAGCTTAGAGGGGGACCTCTATGGCTACACCTTC.

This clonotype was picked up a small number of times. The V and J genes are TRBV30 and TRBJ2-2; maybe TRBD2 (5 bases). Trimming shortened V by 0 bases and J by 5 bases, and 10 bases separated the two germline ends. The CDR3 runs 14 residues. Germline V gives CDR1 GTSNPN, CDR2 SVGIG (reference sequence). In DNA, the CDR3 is TGTGCCTGGAGTGTACTAGAGGAGACCGGGGAGCTGTTTTTT. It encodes CAWSVLEETGELFF.

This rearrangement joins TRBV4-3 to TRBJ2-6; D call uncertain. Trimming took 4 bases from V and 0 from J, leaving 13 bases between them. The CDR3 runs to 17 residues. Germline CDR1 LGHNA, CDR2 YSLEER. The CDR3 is CASSPQELISGANVLTF. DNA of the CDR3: TGCGCCAGCAGCCCCCAGGAGCTCATCTCTGGGGCCAACGTCCTGACTTTC.

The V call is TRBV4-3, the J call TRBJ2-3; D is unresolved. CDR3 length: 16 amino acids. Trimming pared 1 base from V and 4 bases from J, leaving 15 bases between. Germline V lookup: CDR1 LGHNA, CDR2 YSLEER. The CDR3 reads CASSQGGAHVADTQYF. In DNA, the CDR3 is TGCGCCAGCAGCCAAGGTGGTGCCCACGTCGCAGATACGCAGTATTTT.

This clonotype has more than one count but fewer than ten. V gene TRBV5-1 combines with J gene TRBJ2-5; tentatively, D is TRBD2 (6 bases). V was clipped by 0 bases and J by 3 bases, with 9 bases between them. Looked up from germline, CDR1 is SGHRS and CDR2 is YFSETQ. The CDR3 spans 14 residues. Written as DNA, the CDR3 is TGCGCCAGCAGCTTGGGGGACTGGAAAGAGACCCAGTACTTC. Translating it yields CASSLGDWKETQYF.

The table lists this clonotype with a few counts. DNA of the CDR3: TGTGCCAGCAGTTTACGGCCGTACTCTGGAAACACCATATATTTT. This gives the protein CASSLRPYSGNTIYF. V gene TRBV12-3 or TRBV12-4 combines with J gene TRBJ1-3; D not resolved. Between the trimmed V and J ends, which lost 2 bases and 0 bases, there was a span of 8 bases. The CDR3 runs to 15 residues.

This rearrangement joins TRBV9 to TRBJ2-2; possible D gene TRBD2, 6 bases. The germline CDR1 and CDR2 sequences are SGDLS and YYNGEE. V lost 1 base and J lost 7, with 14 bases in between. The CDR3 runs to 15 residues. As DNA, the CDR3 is TGTGCCAGCAGCGTATGGAGGGATCCGGGCGGGGAGCTGTTTTTT. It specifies CASSVWRDPGGELFF.

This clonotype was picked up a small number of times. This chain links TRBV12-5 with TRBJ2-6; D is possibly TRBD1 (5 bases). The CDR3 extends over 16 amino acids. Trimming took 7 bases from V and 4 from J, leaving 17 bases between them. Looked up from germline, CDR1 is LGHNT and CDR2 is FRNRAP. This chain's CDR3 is CASARTSGLGANVLTF. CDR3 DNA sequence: TGTGCTAGTGCCCGCACCTCAGGGTTAGGGGCCAACGTCCTGACTTTC.

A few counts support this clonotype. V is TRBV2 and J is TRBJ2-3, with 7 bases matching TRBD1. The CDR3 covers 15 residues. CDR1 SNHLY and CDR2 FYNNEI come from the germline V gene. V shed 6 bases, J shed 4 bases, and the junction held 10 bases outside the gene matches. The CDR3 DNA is TGTGCCAGCAGCGCGAGACAGGGAAACGCAGATACGCAGTATTTT. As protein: CASSARQGNADTQYF.

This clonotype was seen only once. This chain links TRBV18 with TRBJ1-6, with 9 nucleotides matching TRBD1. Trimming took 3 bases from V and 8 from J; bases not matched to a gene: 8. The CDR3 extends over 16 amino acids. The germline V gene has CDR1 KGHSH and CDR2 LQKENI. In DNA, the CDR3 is TGTGCCAGCTCACCTACCACCGGACAGGGGTATTCACCCCTCCACTTT. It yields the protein CASSPTTGQGYSPLHF.

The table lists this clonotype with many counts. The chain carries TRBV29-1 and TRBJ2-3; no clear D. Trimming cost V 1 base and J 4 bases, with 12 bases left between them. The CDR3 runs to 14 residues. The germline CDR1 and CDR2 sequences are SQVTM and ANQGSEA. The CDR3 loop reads CSVEGSSHADTQYF. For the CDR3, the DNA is TGCAGCGTTGAAGGGAGTAGTCATGCAGATACGCAGTATTTT.

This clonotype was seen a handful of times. The CDR3 sequence: CASSQAPGQGSGELFF. The CDR3 bases are TGCGCCAGCAGCCAAGCCCCGGGACAGGGTTCCGGGGAGCTGTTTTTT. V is TRBV4-3 and J is TRBJ2-2; 9 bases align to TRBD1. With 1 base clipped from V and 6 bases from J, the junction kept 6 bases outside the gene matches. The CDR3 is made up of 16 amino acids. From germline, CDR1 is LGHNA and CDR2 YSLEER.

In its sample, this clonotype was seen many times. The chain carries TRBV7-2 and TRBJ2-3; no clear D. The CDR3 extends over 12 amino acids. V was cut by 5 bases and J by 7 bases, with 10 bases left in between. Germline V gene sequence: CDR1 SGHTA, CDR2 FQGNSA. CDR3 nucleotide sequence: TGTGCCAGCAGCCCATTTAGGTATACGCAGTATTTT. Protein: CASSPFRYTQYF.

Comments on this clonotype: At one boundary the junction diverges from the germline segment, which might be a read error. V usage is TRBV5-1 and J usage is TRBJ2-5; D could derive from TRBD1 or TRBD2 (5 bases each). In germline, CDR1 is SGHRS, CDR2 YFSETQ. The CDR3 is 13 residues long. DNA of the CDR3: TGCGCCAGCAGGTTGGGGGAGCTGGGGACCCAGTACTTC. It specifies CASRLGELGTQYF.

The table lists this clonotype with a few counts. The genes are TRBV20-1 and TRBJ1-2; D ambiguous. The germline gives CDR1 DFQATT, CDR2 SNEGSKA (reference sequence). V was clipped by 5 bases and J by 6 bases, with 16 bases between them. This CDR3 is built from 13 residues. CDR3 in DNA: TGCAGTGCTTCCCTCGTGCGTAGTGATGGCTACACCTTC. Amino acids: CSASLVRSDGYTF.